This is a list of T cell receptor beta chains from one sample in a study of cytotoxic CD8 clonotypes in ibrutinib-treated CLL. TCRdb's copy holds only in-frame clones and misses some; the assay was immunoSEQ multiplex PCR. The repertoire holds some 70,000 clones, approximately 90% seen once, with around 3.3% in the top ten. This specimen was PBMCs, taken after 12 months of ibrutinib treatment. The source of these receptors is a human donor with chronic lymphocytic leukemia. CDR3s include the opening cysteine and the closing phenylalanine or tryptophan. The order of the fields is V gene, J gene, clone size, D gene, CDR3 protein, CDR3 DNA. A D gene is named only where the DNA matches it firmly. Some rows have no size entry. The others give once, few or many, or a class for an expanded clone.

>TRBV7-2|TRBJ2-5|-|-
CASSLVPLAGYRLETQYF
TGTGCCAGCAGCTTAGTTCCCTTGGCGGGATATCGGCTCGAGACCCAGTACTTC
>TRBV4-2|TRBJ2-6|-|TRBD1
CASSQDSQGAIRSSGANVLTF
TGTGCCAGCAGCCAAGATTCGCAGGGGGCGATTCGCTCGTCTGGGGCCAACGTCCTGACTTTC
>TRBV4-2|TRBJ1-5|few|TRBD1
CASSQADRGNQPQHF
TGTGCCAGCAGCCAGGCTGACAGGGGGAATCAGCCCCAGCATTTT
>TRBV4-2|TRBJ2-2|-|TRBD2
CASSQARRRGIGGELFF
TGTGCCAGCAGCCAAGCTCGGCGGCGGGGGATTGGCGGGGAGCTGTTTTTT
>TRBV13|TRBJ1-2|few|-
CASQLSSRLGGYTF
TGTGCCAGCCAGCTTTCGTCCAGGCTTGGTGGCTACACCTTC
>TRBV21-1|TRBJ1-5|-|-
CEQNEGGNQPQHF
TGTGAACAAAACGAGGGAGGCAATCAGCCCCAGCATTTT
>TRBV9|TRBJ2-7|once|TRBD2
CASSGGLAGEYYEQYF
TGTGCCAGCAGCGGCGGACTAGCGGGAGAATACTACGAGCAGTACTTC
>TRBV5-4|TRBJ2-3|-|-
CASSLDFDTQYF
TGTGCCAGCAGCTTGGACTTCGATACGCAGTATTTT
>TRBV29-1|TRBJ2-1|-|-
CSVHRGEQFF
TGCAGCGTCCACCGTGGTGAGCAGTTCTTC
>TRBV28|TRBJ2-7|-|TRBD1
CASRLPGQGYEQYF
TGTGCCAGCCGTTTACCGGGACAGGGCTACGAGCAGTACTTC
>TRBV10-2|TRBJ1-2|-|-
CASSGERVSVYGYTF
TGCGCCAGCAGTGGGGAAAGGGTCAGCGTCTATGGCTACACCTTC
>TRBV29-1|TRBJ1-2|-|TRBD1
CSAHRDRDLDGYTF
TGCAGCGCCCACCGGGACAGGGATTTAGATGGCTACACCTTC
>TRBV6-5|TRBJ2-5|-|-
CASRAGFLPQETQYF
TGTGCCAGCCGGGCGGGATTCCTTCCACAAGAGACCCAGTACTTC
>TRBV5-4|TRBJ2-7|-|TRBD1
CASSWGTGVLEQYF
TGTGCCAGCAGCTGGGGGACAGGCGTTCTGGAGCAGTACTTC
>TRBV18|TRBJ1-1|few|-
CASSLDTEAFF
TGTGCCAGTTCTCTCGACACTGAAGCTTTCTTT
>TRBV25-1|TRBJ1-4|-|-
CASSEYNEKLFF
TGTGCCAGCAGTGAATACAATGAAAAACTGTTTTTT
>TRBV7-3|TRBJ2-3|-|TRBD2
CASSLTSGLAGEFDTQYF
TGTGCCAGCAGCTTAACGTCAGGACTAGCGGGAGAATTCGATACGCAGTATTTT
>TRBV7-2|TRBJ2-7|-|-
CASSFRIRGASERYEQYF
TGTGCCAGCAGCTTTCGAATCCGGGGGGCTAGCGAGAGATACGAGCAGTACTTC
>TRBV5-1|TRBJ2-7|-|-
CASSLALLTGSEQYF
TGCGCCAGCAGCTTGGCCCTGCTGACTGGTTCTGAGCAGTACTTC
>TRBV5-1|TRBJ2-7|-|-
CASSVGISSSYEQYF
TGCGCCAGCAGCGTAGGTATCTCAAGCTCCTACGAGCAGTACTTC
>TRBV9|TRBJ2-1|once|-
CASSVVGLYNEQFF
TGTGCCAGCAGCGTAGTAGGGCTATACAATGAGCAGTTCTTC
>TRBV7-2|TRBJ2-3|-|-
CASSLGGLRTDTQYF
TGTGCCAGCAGCTTAGGAGGGTTACGGACAGATACGCAGTATTTT
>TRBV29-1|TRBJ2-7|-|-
CSVEEASYEQYF
TGCAGCGTTGAAGAAGCCTCCTACGAGCAGTACTTC
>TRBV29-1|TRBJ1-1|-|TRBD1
CSVRGLNTEAFF
TGCAGCGTTAGGGGGCTGAACACTGAAGCTTTCTTT
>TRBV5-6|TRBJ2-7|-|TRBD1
CASRWGPTGIYEQYF
TGTGCCAGCAGATGGGGTCCGACAGGGATCTACGAGCAGTACTTC
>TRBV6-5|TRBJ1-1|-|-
CASSYSRAANTEAFF
TGTGCCAGCAGTTACTCGAGAGCGGCGAACACTGAAGCTTTCTTT
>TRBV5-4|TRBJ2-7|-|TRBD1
CASSLAVAGTGAKQYF
TGTGCCAGCAGCTTGGCTGTCGCTGGGACAGGGGCCAAGCAGTACTTC
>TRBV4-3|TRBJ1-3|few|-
CASSQDYGSTGNTIYF
TGCGCCAGCAGCCAAGATTATGGGAGCACTGGAAACACCATATATTTT
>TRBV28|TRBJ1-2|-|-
CASSQYSTANYGYTF
TGTGCCAGCAGTCAATACTCGACGGCTAACTATGGCTACACCTTC
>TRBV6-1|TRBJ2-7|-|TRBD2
CASSEAFFGGSYEQYF
TGTGCCAGCAGTGAAGCGTTCTTCGGGGGGTCCTACGAGCAGTACTTC
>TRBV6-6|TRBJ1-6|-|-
CASSRDGNSPLHF
TGTGCCAGCAGTCGGGACGGGAATTCACCCCTCCACTTT
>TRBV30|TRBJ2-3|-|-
CAWTGTDTQYF
TGTGCCTGGACTGGCACAGATACGCAGTATTTT
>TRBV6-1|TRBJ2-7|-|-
CASSDLYEQYF
TGTGCCAGCAGTGATCTCTACGAGCAGTACTTC
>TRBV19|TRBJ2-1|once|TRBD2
CASSFSGSFPEQFF
TGTGCCAGTAGTTTTAGCGGGAGTTTCCCTGAGCAGTTCTTC
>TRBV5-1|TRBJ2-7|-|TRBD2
CASSLARLAAYEQYF
TGCGCCAGCAGCTTGGCCAGACTAGCGGCCTACGAGCAGTACTTC
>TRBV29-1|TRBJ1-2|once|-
CSVDLGEGGYTF
TGCAGCGTTGATTTGGGGGAAGGGGGCTACACCTTC
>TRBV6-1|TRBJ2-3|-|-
CASRVGGLADTQYF
TGTGCCAGCAGGGTCGGGGGCCTCGCAGATACGCAGTATTTT
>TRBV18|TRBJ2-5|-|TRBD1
CASSPTTGTPIAYF
TGTGCCAGCTCACCCACGACAGGGACCCCAATTGCGTACTTC
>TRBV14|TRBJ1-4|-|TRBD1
CASSLRGRATNEKLFF
TGTGCCAGCAGCCTCAGGGGGCGAGCAACTAATGAAAAACTGTTTTTT
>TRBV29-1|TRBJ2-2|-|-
CSVARSNTGELFF
TGCAGCGTTGCCAGGTCGAACACCGGGGAGCTGTTTTTT
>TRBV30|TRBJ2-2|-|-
CAWKLENTGELFF
TGTGCCTGGAAACTTGAGAACACCGGGGAGCTGTTTTTT
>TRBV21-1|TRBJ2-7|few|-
CASSTGQGLGYEQYF
TGTGCCAGCAGCACCGGACAGGGGTTAGGCTACGAGCAGTACTTC
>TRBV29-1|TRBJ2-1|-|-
CSVASTHREYNEQFF
TGCAGCGTGGCCTCGACTCATAGGGAGTACAATGAGCAGTTCTTC
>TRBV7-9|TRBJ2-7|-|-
CASSFSGLRADYEQYF
TGTGCCAGCAGCTTCTCAGGGTTAAGGGCTGACTACGAGCAGTACTTC